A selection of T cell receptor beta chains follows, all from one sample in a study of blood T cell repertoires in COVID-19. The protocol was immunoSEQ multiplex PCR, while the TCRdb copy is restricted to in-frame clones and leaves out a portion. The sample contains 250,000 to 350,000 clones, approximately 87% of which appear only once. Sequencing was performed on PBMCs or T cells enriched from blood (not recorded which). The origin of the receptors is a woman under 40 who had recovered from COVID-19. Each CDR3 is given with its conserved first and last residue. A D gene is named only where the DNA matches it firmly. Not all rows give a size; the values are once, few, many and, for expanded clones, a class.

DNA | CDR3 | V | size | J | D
TGTGCCACCAGGAAACGGACAGGGGCGTACGAGCAGTACTTC | CATRKRTGAYEQYF | TRBV24-1 | few | TRBJ2-7 | TRBD1
TGTGCCAGCAGTTCCACAACCCACGAGCAGTACTTC | CASSSTTHEQYF | TRBV27 | - | TRBJ2-7 | -
TGTGGCAAGGCTAGCGGGGGGGCCTCTGAGCAGTTCTTC | CGKASGGASEQFF | TRBV2 | - | TRBJ2-1 | TRBD2
TGTGCCAGCTCCGGTTCGGAGGGAGAGACCCAGTACTTC | CASSGSEGETQYF | TRBV5-8 | few | TRBJ2-5 | -
TGTGCCTGGAGTGCCCTTTATGAGAGGCAGCCCCAGCATTTT | CAWSALYERQPQHF | TRBV30 | - | TRBJ1-5 | -
TGTGCCAGCAGCTTAGACATCACTGGGGCCAACGTCCTGACTTTC | CASSLDITGANVLTF | TRBV7-3 | once | TRBJ2-6 | -
TGTGCCACCAGTGGTAGGGGCGGCACAGATACGCAGTATTTT | CATSGRGGTDTQYF | TRBV24-1 | once | TRBJ2-3 | -
TGTGCCAGTAGTATAGCGACAGCTTTGAGCAATCAGCCCCAGCATTTT | CASSIATALSNQPQHF | TRBV19 | - | TRBJ1-5 | -
TGTGCCAGCAGCTTACAGCGGGGGCCTTCTAATGAGCAGTTCTTC | CASSLQRGPSNEQFF | TRBV7-9 | - | TRBJ2-1 | TRBD2
TGTGCCAGCAGCTTAGCAGGGTATCGGCAAGAGACCCAGTACTTC | CASSLAGYRQETQYF | TRBV11-2 | - | TRBJ2-5 | -
TGTGCCAGCAGCTTAGGACAGGGTGTCGCCGGGGAGCTGTTTTTT | CASSLGQGVAGELFF | TRBV7-2 | - | TRBJ2-2 | TRBD1
TGTGCCAGCAGCAACCGGGACAGGGGTGAGACCCAGTACTTC | CASSNRDRGETQYF | TRBV11-2 | - | TRBJ2-5 | TRBD1
TGTGCCAGCAGCTTAGACAGATCCCTTTCACCCCTCCACTTT | CASSLDRSLSPLHF | TRBV7-9 | - | TRBJ1-6 | -
TGTGCCAGCAGCCAAGGTAGACCCGTCGGGGAGACCCAGTACTTC | CASSQGRPVGETQYF | TRBV4-2 | - | TRBJ2-5 | -
TGTGCCAGCAGCGCTCCTAGCGTGACTTCCTACGAGCAGTACTTC | CASSAPSVTSYEQYF | TRBV3-1/TRBV3-2 | - | TRBJ2-7 | -
TGTGCCAGCAGTTACTCCCGGGGGACCGGGGAGCTGTTTTTT | CASSYSRGTGELFF | TRBV6-5 | - | TRBJ2-2 | -
TGCGCCAGCAGCCAATCCCCGACAGGGGGTTACACTGAAGCTTTCTTT | CASSQSPTGGYTEAFF | TRBV5-1 | - | TRBJ1-1 | TRBD1
TGTGCCAGCAGTTCCGGGACTAGTGGGGAGACCCAGTACTTC | CASSSGTSGETQYF | TRBV27 | - | TRBJ2-5 | TRBD2
TGTGCCAGTAGTCCCCTCCCGGGTCCGGGTGGCGATACGCAGTATTTT | CASSPLPGPGGDTQYF | TRBV19 | - | TRBJ2-3 | -
TGTGCCAGTTCAGCCGGAGGGACTGAAGCTTTCTTT | CASSAGGTEAFF | TRBV28 | - | TRBJ1-1 | -
TGTGCCAGCAGACCCGGACCGGGGGGGGAGACCCAGTACTTC | CASRPGPGGETQYF | TRBV5-5 | - | TRBJ2-5 | TRBD2
TGCGCCAGCAGCTCAGGACTAGCCCAGAGCACAGATACGCAGTATTTT | CASSSGLAQSTDTQYF | TRBV5-1 | - | TRBJ2-3 | TRBD2
TGCAGCGTTGCCCTAAGGGACAGGCCCCGCTCCTACAATGAGCAGTTCTTC | CSVALRDRPRSYNEQFF | TRBV29-1 | - | TRBJ2-1 | TRBD1
TGTGCCAGCAGTGGATCAGTGGATGGCTACACCTTC | CASSGSVDGYTF | TRBV25-1 | - | TRBJ1-2 | -
TGTGCCAGCACCCTCTACAATGAGCAGTTCTTC | CASTLYNEQFF | TRBV27 | - | TRBJ2-1 | -
TGTGCCAGCAGCAACAGGGTCCCAGAGACCCAGTACTTC | CASSNRVPETQYF | TRBV7-2 | - | TRBJ2-5 | -
TGTGCCAGAGGGGACAGGCCTAACTATGGCTACACCTTC | CARGDRPNYGYTF | TRBV2 | few | TRBJ1-2 | TRBD1
TGTGCCAGCAGTTATCGCGCCACCTACGAGCAGTACTTC | CASSYRATYEQYF | TRBV6-5 | once | TRBJ2-7 | -
TGTGCCAGCTCACCGGACAGGGGGGACCCCTACGAGCAGTACTTC | CASSPDRGDPYEQYF | TRBV18 | few | TRBJ2-7 | TRBD1
TGTGCCAGCAGCCCGGGACAGGGGGTTGAAAAACTGTTTTTT | CASSPGQGVEKLFF | TRBV7-9 | - | TRBJ1-4 | TRBD1
TGTGCCAGCAGTATCCCGGGACAAAGGAGTAGTCTAACTGAAGCTTTCTTT | CASSIPGQRSSLTEAFF | TRBV28 | - | TRBJ1-1 | -
TGTGCCAGTAGTATCCTCAGGGGCACTGAAGCTTTCTTT | CASSILRGTEAFF | TRBV19 | - | TRBJ1-1 | -
TGTGCCAGTAGCCCAACGTGGGGGACACATCATAACTATGGCTACACCTTC | CASSPTWGTHHNYGYTF | TRBV19 | - | TRBJ1-2 | -
TGTGCCAGTAGCACAGCCTCCAGAACTGAAGCTTTCTTT | CASSTASRTEAFF | TRBV19 | - | TRBJ1-1 | -
TGTGCCTGGAGTGTACCCTACGGGGGGACCTTGGGAGGACCCCTCCACTTT | CAWSVPYGGTLGGPLHF | TRBV30 | - | TRBJ1-6 | -
TGTGCCAGCAGTTCGAGCTCTGGAAACACCATATATTTT | CASSSSSGNTIYF | TRBV7-9 | - | TRBJ1-3 | -
TGCGCCAGCAGCCGCGGGACAGGGGAAAAGACCCAGTACTTC | CASSRGTGEKTQYF | TRBV5-1 | - | TRBJ2-5 | TRBD1
TGTGCCAGTGTGGACAGGGGCCTCCTAAAGACTGAAGCTTTCTTT | CASVDRGLLKTEAFF | TRBV19 | - | TRBJ1-1 | TRBD1